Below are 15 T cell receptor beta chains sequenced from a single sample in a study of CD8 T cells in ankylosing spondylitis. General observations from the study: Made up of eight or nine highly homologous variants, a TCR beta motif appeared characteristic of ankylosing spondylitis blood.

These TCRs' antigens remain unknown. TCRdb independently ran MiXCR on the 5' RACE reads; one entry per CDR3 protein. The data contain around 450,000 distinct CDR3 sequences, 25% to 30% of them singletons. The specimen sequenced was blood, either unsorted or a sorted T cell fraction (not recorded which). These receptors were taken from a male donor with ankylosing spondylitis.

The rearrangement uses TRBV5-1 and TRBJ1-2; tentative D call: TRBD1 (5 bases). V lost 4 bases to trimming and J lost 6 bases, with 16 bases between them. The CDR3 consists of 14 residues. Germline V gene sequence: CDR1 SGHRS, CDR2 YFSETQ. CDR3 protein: CASSGGTSRDGYTF. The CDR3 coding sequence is TGCGCCAGCAGCGGAGGGACTTCGCGGGATGGCTACACCTTC.

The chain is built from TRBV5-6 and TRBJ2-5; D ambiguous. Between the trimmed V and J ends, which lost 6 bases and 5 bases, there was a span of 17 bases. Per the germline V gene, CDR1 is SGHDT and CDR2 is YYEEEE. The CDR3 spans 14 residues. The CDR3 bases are TGTGCCAGCACCTCGGACCTTAGGATGGAGACCCAGTACTTC. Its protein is CASTSDLRMETQYF.

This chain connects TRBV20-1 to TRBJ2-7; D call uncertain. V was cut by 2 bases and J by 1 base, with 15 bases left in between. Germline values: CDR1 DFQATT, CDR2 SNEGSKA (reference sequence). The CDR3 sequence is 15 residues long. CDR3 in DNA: TGCAGTGCTAGAAAATTACTGGGGAAGTCCTACGAGCAGTACTTC. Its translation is CSARKLLGKSYEQYF.

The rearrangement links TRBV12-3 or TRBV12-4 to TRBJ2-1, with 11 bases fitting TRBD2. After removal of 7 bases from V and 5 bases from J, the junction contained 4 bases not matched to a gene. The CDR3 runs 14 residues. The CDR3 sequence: CASNPTSGDNEQFF. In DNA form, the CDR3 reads TGTGCCAGCAATCCGACTAGCGGGGACAATGAGCAGTTCTTC.

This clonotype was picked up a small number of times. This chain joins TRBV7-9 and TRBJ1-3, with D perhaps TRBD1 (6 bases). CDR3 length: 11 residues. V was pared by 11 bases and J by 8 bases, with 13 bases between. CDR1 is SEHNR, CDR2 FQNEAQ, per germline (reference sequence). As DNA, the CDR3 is TGTGCCGCCGGACAGACGGACACCATATATTTT. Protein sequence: CAAGQTDTIYF.

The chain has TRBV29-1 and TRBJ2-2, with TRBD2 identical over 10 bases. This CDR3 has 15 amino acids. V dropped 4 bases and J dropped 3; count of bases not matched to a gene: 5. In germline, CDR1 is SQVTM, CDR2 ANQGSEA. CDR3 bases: TGCAGCGTTGCCCCCCTAGCGGGAGACACCGGGGAGCTGTTTTTT. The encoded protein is CSVAPLAGDTGELFF.

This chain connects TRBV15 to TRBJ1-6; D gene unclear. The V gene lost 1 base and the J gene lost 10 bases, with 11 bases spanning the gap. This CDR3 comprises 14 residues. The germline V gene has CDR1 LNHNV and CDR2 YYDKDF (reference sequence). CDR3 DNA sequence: TGTGCCACCAGCAGAGGCTTAGGGCCATCACCCCTCCACTTT. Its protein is CATSRGLGPSPLHF.

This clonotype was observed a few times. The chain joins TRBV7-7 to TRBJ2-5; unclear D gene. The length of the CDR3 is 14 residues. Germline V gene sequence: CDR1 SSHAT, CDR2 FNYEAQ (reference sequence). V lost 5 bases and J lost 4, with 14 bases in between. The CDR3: CASSPRSAGETQYF. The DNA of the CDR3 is TGTGCCAGCAGCCCCCGCAGCGCCGGAGAGACCCAGTACTTC.

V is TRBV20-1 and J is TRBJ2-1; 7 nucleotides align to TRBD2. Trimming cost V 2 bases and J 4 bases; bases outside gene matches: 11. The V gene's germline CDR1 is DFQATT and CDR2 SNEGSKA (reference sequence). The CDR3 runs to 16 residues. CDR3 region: CSARKASGELYNEQFF. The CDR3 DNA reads TGCAGTGCTAGAAAGGCTAGCGGAGAACTATACAATGAGCAGTTCTTC.

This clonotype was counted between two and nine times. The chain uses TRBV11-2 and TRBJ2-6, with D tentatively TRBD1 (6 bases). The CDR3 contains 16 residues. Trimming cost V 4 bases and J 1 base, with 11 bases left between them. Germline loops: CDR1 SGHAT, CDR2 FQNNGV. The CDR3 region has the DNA TGTGCCAGCAGCTCCACAGGGTCTTCTGGGGCCAACGTCCTGACTTTC. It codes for CASSSTGSSGANVLTF.

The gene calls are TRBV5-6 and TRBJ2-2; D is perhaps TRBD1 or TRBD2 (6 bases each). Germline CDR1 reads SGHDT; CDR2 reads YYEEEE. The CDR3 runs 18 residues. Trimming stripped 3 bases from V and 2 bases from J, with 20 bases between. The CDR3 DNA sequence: TGTGCCAGCAGCTACCTTAAAGGGGGGCGATCCAACACCGGGGAGCTGTTTTTT. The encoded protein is CASSYLKGGRSNTGELFF.

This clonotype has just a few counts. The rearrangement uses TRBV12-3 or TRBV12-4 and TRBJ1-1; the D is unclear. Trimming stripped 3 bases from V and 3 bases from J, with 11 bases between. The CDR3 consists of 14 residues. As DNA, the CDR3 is TGTGCCAGCAGTTTGATGCAAGGCGACACTGAAGCTTTCTTT. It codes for CASSLMQGDTEAFF.

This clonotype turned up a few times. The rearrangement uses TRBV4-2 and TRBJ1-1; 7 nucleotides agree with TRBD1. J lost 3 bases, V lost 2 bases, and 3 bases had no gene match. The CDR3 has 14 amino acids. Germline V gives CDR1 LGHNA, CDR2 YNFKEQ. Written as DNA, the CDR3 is TGTGCCAGCAGCCAACAGGGGGAGGACACTGAAGCTTTCTTT. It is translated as CASSQQGEDTEAFF.

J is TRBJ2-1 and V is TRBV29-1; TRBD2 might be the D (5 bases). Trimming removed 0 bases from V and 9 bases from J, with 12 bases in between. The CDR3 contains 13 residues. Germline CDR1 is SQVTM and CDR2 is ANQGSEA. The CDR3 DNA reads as TGCAGCGTTGAAGATCTTCAACTAGTTGAGCAGTTCTTC. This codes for CSVEDLQLVEQFF.

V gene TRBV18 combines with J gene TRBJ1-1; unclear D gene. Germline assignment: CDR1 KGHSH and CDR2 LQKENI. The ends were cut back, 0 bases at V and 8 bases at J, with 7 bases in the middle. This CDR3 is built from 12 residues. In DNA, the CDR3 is TGTGCCAGCTCACCACCGTTAGGGGAAGCTTTCTTT. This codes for CASSPPLGEAFF. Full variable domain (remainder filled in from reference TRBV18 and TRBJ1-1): NAGVMQNPRHLVRRRGQEARLRCSPMKGHSHVYWYRQLPEEGLKFMVYLQKENIIDESGMPKERFSAEFPKEGPSILRIQQVVRGDSAAYFCASSPPLGEAFFGQGTRLTVV.